These 32 T cell receptor beta chains share one sample of origin, sequenced in a study of monozygotic twins with inflammatory bowel disease. For each CDR3 protein, TCRdb gives one entry from its re-call of the 5' RACE reads, without DNA. In total, the table holds 330,000 or so distinct CDR3 sequences. Sequenced material: blood. Receptors originate from a human donor with ulcerative colitis or Crohn's disease, or a healthy co-twin of an affected twin (not recorded which).

The V call is TRBV28, the J call TRBJ1-6; as DNA is missing, the TRBD1 call by TCRdb cannot be tested. The length of the CDR3 is 16 residues. Germline loops: CDR1 MDHEN, CDR2 SYDVKM. CDR3 amino acids: CASSPSTGIDSSPLHF.

The rearrangement uses TRBV20-1 and TRBJ2-7; TCRdb proposes TRBD1, but this gene call is untestable without DNA. The germline V gene has CDR1 DFQATT and CDR2 SNEGSKA (reference sequence). The CDR3 has 13 amino acids. CDR3 residues: CSARTGVLGEQYF.

The chain couples TRBV29-1 to TRBJ2-5; absent DNA, TCRdb's TRBD1 call cannot be checked. The CDR3 has 14 residues. Looked up from germline, CDR1 is SQVTM and CDR2 is ANQGSEA. The CDR3 reads CSGRPGGIQETQYF.

The V and J genes are TRBV19 and TRBJ2-1; the TRBD2 assignment by TCRdb is unverifiable without DNA. The CDR3 runs to 16 residues. CDR1 LNHDA and CDR2 SQIVND come from the germline V gene (reference sequence). Here the CDR3 reads CASSIVRASGDNEQFF.

The rearrangement joins TRBV24-1 to TRBJ1-5. The CDR3 covers 14 residues. CDR1 KGHDR and CDR2 SFDVKD come from the germline V gene. The chain's CDR3 is CATSDWNSNQPQHF.

The chain links TRBV12-3 or TRBV12-4 to TRBJ1-5; TCRdb proposes TRBD1, but this gene call is untestable without DNA. This CDR3 spans 14 amino acids. The CDR3 loop is CASSFRGSNQPQHF.

V usage is TRBV27 and J usage is TRBJ1-3. Germline V gene data show CDR1 as MNHEY and CDR2 as SMNVEV (reference sequence). The CDR3 consists of 18 residues. The CDR3 loop reads CATQRAYGSRVDGNTIYF.

The gene calls are TRBV3-1 and TRBJ2-1; checking the TCRdb D call of TRBD1 is not possible without DNA. This CDR3 region has 12 residues. CDR1 and CDR2 (germline): LGHDT, YNNKEL (reference sequence). Here the CDR3 reads CASSNRNNEQFF.

The rearrangement links TRBV6-1 to TRBJ1-5; with no DNA, the TCRdb D assignment of TRBD1 cannot be verified. CDR3 length: 17 residues. Looked up from germline, CDR1 is MNHNS and CDR2 is SASEGT. The CDR3 spells CASSLNSPLYSNQPQHF.

J is TRBJ2-7 and V is TRBV3-1; no DNA is available, so the TRBD1 call from TCRdb remains unchecked. Germline-derived CDR1 and CDR2 are LGHDT and YNNKEL (reference sequence). The CDR3 extends over 15 amino acids. The CDR3 sequence: CASSQEETGRYEQYF.

CDR3 protein: CAISDLSVNEQFF. The chain has TRBV10-3 and TRBJ2-1. The CDR3 loop spans 13 amino acids. CDR1 and CDR2 (germline): ENHRY, SYGVKD.

This chain joins TRBV3-1 and TRBJ2-3. The CDR3 is 15 residues long. Germline V CDR1 and CDR2: LGHDT, YNNKEL (reference sequence). CDR3 amino acids: CASSQEPTPTDTQYF.

The chain recombines TRBV20-1 with TRBJ2-5; without DNA, the TCRdb call of TRBD2 cannot be checked. CDR3 length: 11 residues. Germline assignment: CDR1 DFQATT and CDR2 SNEGSKA (reference sequence). CDR3 sequence reads: CSVRGEGTQYF.

The CDR3 loop is CATSGRPVGSGELFF. V usage is TRBV24-1 and J usage is TRBJ2-2. This CDR3 region has 15 residues. CDR1 is KGHDR, CDR2 SFDVKD, per germline.

The V call is TRBV11-2, the J call TRBJ1-2; the D call of TRBD1 rests on TCRdb alone, since no DNA is present to check it. This CDR3 contains 15 residues. CDR1 is SGHAT and CDR2 is FQNNGV in the germline V gene. The CDR3 sequence is CASSSNRGRNYGYTF.

The chain joins TRBV5-1 to TRBJ2-2. CDR3 length: 13 residues. Germline assignment: CDR1 SGHRS and CDR2 YFSETQ. CDR3 in amino acids: CASSDQTTGELFF.

This chain joins TRBV20-1 and TRBJ2-7. From germline, CDR1 is DFQATT and CDR2 SNEGSKA (reference sequence). CDR3 length: 15 amino acids. CDR3 amino acids: CSARDQAGVTYEQYF.

This chain uses TRBV11-2 with TRBJ1-1; checking the TCRdb D call of TRBD1 is not possible without DNA. Germline V gene lookup returns CDR1 SGHAT and CDR2 FQNNGV. The CDR3 consists of 14 residues. CDR3 sequence: CASSSGQRNTEAFF.

The rearrangement links TRBV29-1 to TRBJ2-7; without DNA, the TCRdb call of TRBD1 cannot be checked. This CDR3 contains 14 residues. Germline loops: CDR1 SQVTM, CDR2 ANQGSEA. CDR3 in amino acids: CSVGERASWYEQYF.

J is TRBJ1-6 and V is TRBV9; without DNA, the TCRdb call of TRBD1 cannot be checked. Germline CDR1 reads SGDLS; CDR2 reads YYNGEE. The CDR3 spans 14 residues. CDR3 in amino acids: CASSKAGDNSPLHF.

The rearrangement joins TRBV9 to TRBJ1-3; TCRdb's D call of TRBD1 is untestable without DNA. The V gene's germline CDR1 is SGDLS and CDR2 YYNGEE. The CDR3 is made up of 13 amino acids. CDR3 region: CASSAGEGNTIYF.

V usage is TRBV2 and J usage is TRBJ2-4. The CDR3 runs to 11 residues. The germline V gene encodes CDR1 SNHLY and CDR2 FYNNEI. The CDR3 is CASSESNIQYF.

V is TRBV28 and J is TRBJ1-5; as DNA is missing, the TRBD1 call by TCRdb cannot be tested. The CDR3 spans 15 residues. Germline loops: CDR1 MDHEN, CDR2 SYDVKM. The CDR3 spells CASSLNTGTNQPQHF.

This chain links TRBV5-1 with TRBJ2-1. The CDR3 consists of 16 residues. CDR1 is SGHRS and CDR2 is YFSETQ in the germline V gene. CDR3 region: CASSLDAGNSYNEQFF.

The genes are TRBV29-1 and TRBJ2-7; TCRdb reports TRBD2, a call that lacks DNA to check it against. This CDR3 comprises 16 residues. Germline V CDR1 and CDR2: SQVTM, ANQGSEA. The chain's CDR3 is CSVEGDRGPHTHEQYF.

The V and J genes are TRBV13 and TRBJ1-1. CDR3 length: 13 amino acids. Germline V gene lookup returns CDR1 PRHDT and CDR2 FYEKMQ (reference sequence). Here the CDR3 reads CASSLNLRRGAFF.

This chain connects TRBV7-2 to TRBJ2-7; TCRdb's assignment of TRBD1 cannot be checked, as there is no DNA. This CDR3 comprises 13 residues. CDR1 SGHTA and CDR2 FQGNSA come from the germline V gene. The CDR3 spells CASSLAAGGEQYF.

V is TRBV11-2 and J is TRBJ1-3. The CDR3 is 18 residues long. CDR1 is SGHAT, CDR2 FQNNGV, per germline. The chain's CDR3 is CASSLGAINRISGNTIYF.

The chain uses TRBV12-3 or TRBV12-4 and TRBJ2-5; TCRdb's D call, TRBD2, is unchecked because there is no DNA. This CDR3 has 14 amino acids. CDR3 amino acids: CASTRNGGEETQYF.

The chain links TRBV12-3 or TRBV12-4 to TRBJ1-4. The CDR3 contains 14 residues. The CDR3 is CASNPAGGGEKLFF.

The chain is built from TRBV20-1 and TRBJ2-1; TCRdb designates TRBD2, a call that cannot be tested without DNA. From germline, CDR1 is DFQATT and CDR2 SNEGSKA (reference sequence). This CDR3 comprises 16 residues. The CDR3 sequence is CSAPPWTSGGRNEQFF.

The chain couples TRBV19 to TRBJ1-1; TCRdb selects TRBD1, and the lack of DNA leaves this call unchecked. Per germline, CDR1 LNHDA and CDR2 SQIVND (reference sequence). This CDR3 is built from 15 residues. The CDR3 region is CASTRDSLWNTEAFF.